Each of the 12 T cell receptor beta chains below was sequenced from the same sample in a study of T-cell memory formation after mild COVID-19. TCRdb reprocessed the 5' RACE reads via MiXCR and lists one record per CDR3 protein. The sample consists of fewer than 200,000 distinct CDR3 sequences, approximately 17% of them appearing once. The sample consisted of PBMCs or a T cell subset sorted from them (not recorded which). The receptors were gathered from a man aged 18 to 30 who had mild COVID-19 (a few samples of this study predate the infection). Cell type and time point are not known.

This chain uses TRBV7-2 with TRBJ2-5; TRBD1 aligns across 11 bases. Germline V gene lookup returns CDR1 SGHTA and CDR2 FQGNSA. The ends lost 5 bases at V and 2 bases at J; junction bases unmatched: 16. The CDR3 totals 19 residues. The CDR3 DNA follows: TGTGCCAGCAGCGCAGACTCCGGACAGGGGGCATCTTGGCAAGAGACCCAGTACTTC. It is translated as CASSADSGQGASWQETQYF.

CDR3 sequence reads: CSRGDPFGDTQYF. As DNA, the CDR3 is TGCAGCCGGGGGGATCCCTTCGGAGATACGCAGTATTTT. J is TRBJ2-3 and V is TRBV20-1, with 7 bases fitting TRBD2. Germline assignment: CDR1 DFQATT and CDR2 SNEGSKA (reference sequence). This CDR3 comprises 13 residues.

This clonotype has only a few counts. The rearrangement uses TRBV28 and TRBJ1-4, with D hard to call. This CDR3 is 13 amino acids long. In germline, CDR1 is MDHEN, CDR2 SYDVKM. Trimming left V 10 bases short and J 8 bases short, with 17 bases between. The CDR3 DNA reads as TGTGCCACCTTTTGGGCGGGGAACGAAAAACTGTTTTTT. This sequence encodes CATFWAGNEKLFF.

V gene TRBV7-6 combines with J gene TRBJ1-5; 7 positions agree with TRBD1. J gave up 4 bases and V 5 bases, and 8 bases lay outside the gene matches. The CDR3 loop spans 15 amino acids. Germline values: CDR1 SGHVS, CDR2 FNYEAQ. The CDR3 reads CASSLGQPPNQPQHF. CDR3 coding DNA: TGTGCCAGCAGCCTGGGACAGCCACCAAATCAGCCCCAGCATTTT.

The chain joins TRBV6-2 or TRBV6-3 to TRBJ1-2; D is unresolved. Germline V CDR1 and CDR2: MNHEY, SVGEGT. V was pared by 1 base and J by 5 bases, with 2 bases between. The CDR3 covers 11 residues. CDR3 protein: CASSYYYGYTF. For the CDR3, the DNA is TGTGCCAGCAGTTACTATTATGGCTACACCTTC.

The V and J genes are TRBV9 and TRBJ2-1; 12 bases are a match to TRBD2. The CDR3 extends over 16 amino acids. Germline V lookup: CDR1 SGDLS, CDR2 YYNGEE. The ends lost 2 bases at V and 4 bases at J; junction bases unmatched: 4. The CDR3: CASSVAGTSGYNEQFF. For the CDR3, the DNA is TGTGCCAGCAGCGTTGCCGGGACTAGCGGGTACAATGAGCAGTTCTTC.

This clonotype was observed a few times. The chain's CDR3 is CASSSRAQYF. The CDR3 DNA reads as TGTGCCAGCAGTTCCCGGGCCCAGTACTTC. The chain recombines TRBV6-6 with TRBJ2-5; D is unclear. Germline V gene lookup returns CDR1 MNHNY and CDR2 SVGAGI (reference sequence). Trimming pared 4 bases from V and 9 bases from J, leaving 6 bases between. This CDR3 comprises 10 residues.

In its sample, this clonotype was seen a few times. In nucleotides, the CDR3 is TGCGCCAGCAGAATGCCTGGGGAGACCCAGTACTTC. Translated: CASRMPGETQYF. This chain uses TRBV5-1 with TRBJ2-5; D is uncertain. CDR3 length: 12 residues. Germline V gene sequence: CDR1 SGHRS, CDR2 YFSETQ. Deletions cut 5 bases from V and 5 bases from J, with 10 bases between.

This clonotype was found a few times. The gene calls are TRBV29-1 and TRBJ2-2, with D hard to call. The CDR3 is 15 amino acids. Trimming took off 6 bases at V and 6 bases at J, with 20 bases between the two ends. In germline, CDR1 is SQVTM, CDR2 ANQGSEA. The CDR3 sequence: CSVLDSFGIAGELFF. The CDR3 DNA reads as TGCAGCGTATTAGACTCTTTTGGGATTGCCGGGGAGCTGTTTTTT.

This clonotype was found many times. The rearrangement joins TRBV5-1 to TRBJ1-2; a possible D gene is TRBD1 (5 bases). Trimming took off 3 bases at V and 4 bases at J, with 13 bases between the two ends. CDR1 is SGHRS and CDR2 is YFSETQ in the germline V gene. The CDR3 runs to 14 residues. CDR3 protein: CASSSGQGTYGYTF. Written as DNA, the CDR3 is TGCGCCAGCAGCTCGGGGCAGGGAACCTATGGCTACACCTTC.

In this sample, this clonotype turned up a few times. The V and J genes are TRBV29-1 and TRBJ1-3, with D unresolved. V was shortened by 6 bases and J by 0 bases, with 9 bases between the two germline ends. CDR1 SQVTM and CDR2 ANQGSEA come from the germline V gene. CDR3 length: 13 amino acids. The CDR3 here is CSVMRLSGNTIYF. The CDR3 bases are TGCAGCGTCATGAGGCTCTCTGGAAACACCATATATTTT.

The chain uses TRBV20-1 and TRBJ2-1; no clear D. Trimming removed 5 bases from V and 7 bases from J, with 18 bases in between. The germline CDR1 and CDR2 sequences are DFQATT and SNEGSKA (reference sequence). This CDR3 is 14 amino acids long. CDR3 protein: CSAPYPGLMNEQFF. DNA of the CDR3: TGCAGTGCTCCCTACCCGGGCCTCATGAATGAGCAGTTCTTC.